This TCR beta chain was obtained from a study of cytomegalovirus exposure and HLA in healthy donors. The study's findings and limits: Earlier analysis found most TCR beta V segments productive about 87% or about 30% of the time.

Trimming stripped 9 bases from V and 4 bases from J, with 13 bases between. The CDR3 has 12 residues. From germline, CDR1 is WSHSY and CDR2 SAAADI. Primers for the PCR totalled 60 Vbeta and 13 Jbeta. The authors' processing: Counted up in a later analysis, unique TCR beta chains came to some 72 million, with about 9.9 million shared. TCRdb's copy holds only in-frame clones and misses some; the assay was immunoSEQ multiplex PCR. D and trimming come from the DNA, and the V and J calls and clone size come from that table. In total, the table holds over 200,000 clones. On this clone: Its antigen is undetermined.

The material sequenced was PBMCs. The clonotype was recovered from a young woman in good health and CMV-seropositive. The rearrangement joins TRBV10-2 to TRBJ2-7; D is possibly TRBD2 (5 bases). The DNA for the CDR3 is TGCGCCAGTACTAACCCGGGGTACGAGCAGTACTTC. Amino acids: CASTNPGYEQYF.